Each of the 15 T cell receptor beta chains below was sequenced from the same sample in a study of blood T cell repertoires in COVID-19 (dated by TCRdb to about 2020). The receptor library was made with the immunoSEQ multiplex PCR assay. The clones in this table, taken by TCRdb from immuneACCESS, are in-frame only. Not every clone is retained; where verified, under half of the shortfall comes from an unresolved V gene, and the cause of the rest is unknown. This sample is represented by 100,000 to 150,000 clones; around 82% of them were singletons. The ten largest make up about 12% of the sample. Sample: peripheral blood. The receptors originated from a human donor in a cohort sampled during active COVID-19.

The chain recombines TRBV7-8 with TRBJ1-2; possibly TRBD1 for D (5 bases). The CDR3 has 14 amino acids. Germline CDR1 SGHVS, CDR2 FQNEAQ. V was cut by 5 bases and J by 4 bases, with 14 bases left in between. Here the CDR3 DNA reads TGTGCCAGCAGCCTAGACCAAGGGGCCTATGGCTACACCTTC. As protein: CASSLDQGAYGYTF. Full variable domain (rest looked up from reference TRBV7-8 and TRBJ1-2): GAGVSQSPRYKVAKRGQDVALRCDPISGHVSLFWYQQALGQGPEFLTYFQNEAQLDKSGLPSDRFFAERPEGSVSTLKIQRTQQEDSAVYLCASSLDQGAYGYTFGSGTRLTVV.

The rearrangement joins TRBV20-1 to TRBJ1-3; D is unresolved. Germline V gene sequence: CDR1 DFQATT, CDR2 SNEGSKA (reference sequence). Trimming cost V 3 bases and J 10 bases, with 7 bases left between them. The CDR3 is 10 amino acids. CDR3 loop: CSASLITIYF. The DNA for the CDR3 is TGCAGTGCTAGCCTAATAACCATATATTTT.

This chain connects TRBV5-5 to TRBJ1-6; D ambiguous. The CDR3 totals 16 residues. Trimming cost V 4 bases and J 5 bases, with 16 bases left between them. Germline V gives CDR1 SGHKS, CDR2 YYEKEE (reference sequence). The CDR3 DNA follows: TGTGCCAGCAGCCCCCGCCCGGCAGCGAATAATTCACCCCTCCACTTT. This sequence encodes CASSPRPAANNSPLHF.

In its sample, this clone was seen a few times. The chain joins TRBV7-9 to TRBJ1-1; 7 bases align to TRBD1. Germline V gives CDR1 SEHNR, CDR2 FQNEAQ (reference sequence). CDR3 length equals 14 residues. The V and J ends lost 6 bases and 11 bases, in that order; junction bases with no gene match: 15. The CDR3 nucleotides are TGTGCCAGCAGTCAAAATCCAGGGGGTTTGGGGGCTTTCTTT. Amino acids: CASSQNPGGLGAFF.

This chain connects TRBV28 to TRBJ1-4; D is uncertain. Trimming took off 2 bases at V and 8 bases at J, with 6 bases between the two ends. This CDR3 region has 12 residues. Germline loops: CDR1 MDHEN, CDR2 SYDVKM. The CDR3 coding sequence is TGTGCCAGCAGTTTAACGGTGGAAAAACTGTTTTTT. Its protein product is CASSLTVEKLFF.

The chain joins TRBV3-1 (or the pseudogene TRBV3-2) to TRBJ2-7; D may be TRBD1 (6 bases). This CDR3 region has 15 residues. CDR1 and CDR2 (germline): LGHDT, YNNKEL (reference sequence). Trimming cost V 3 bases and J 5 bases, with 17 bases left between them. CDR3 residues: CASSQRITGSHEQYF. CDR3 DNA: TGTGCCAGCAGCCAGAGGATTACAGGGTCCCACGAGCAGTACTTC.

This chain links TRBV7-6 with TRBJ2-2; 7 nucleotides match TRBD1. Germline lookup yields CDR1 SGHVS and CDR2 FNYEAQ. The junction had 4 bases not matched to a gene; V was cut back by 5 bases and J by 1 base. The CDR3 covers 15 residues. The CDR3 here is CASSPTGRNTGELFF. CDR3 in DNA: TGTGCCAGCAGCCCGACAGGGAGGAACACCGGGGAGCTGTTTTTT.

This clone was seen a few times. This chain joins TRBV3-1 (or the pseudogene TRBV3-2) and TRBJ1-4, with TRBD1 matching 7 bases. J lost 5 bases, V lost 2 bases, and 11 bases had no gene match. CDR1 and CDR2 (germline): LGHDT, YNNKEL (reference sequence). This CDR3 spans 17 amino acids. The CDR3 region is CASSQIYTGDSNEKLFF. For the CDR3, the DNA is TGTGCCAGCAGCCAAATCTATACAGGGGATTCGAATGAAAAACTGTTTTTT.

This chain links TRBV4-3 with TRBJ2-3; possible D gene TRBD2, 6 bases. The germline CDR1 and CDR2 sequences are LGHNA and YSLEER. The V gene lost 1 base and the J gene lost 2 bases, with 16 bases spanning the gap. The CDR3 is 17 amino acids. The CDR3 region is CASSQGTGLQVTDTQYF. CDR3 coding DNA: TGCGCCAGCAGCCAAGGTACGGGACTCCAAGTCACAGATACGCAGTATTTT.

The chain combines TRBV7-9 with TRBJ2-7; D ambiguous. The V gene's germline CDR1 is SEHNR and CDR2 FQNEAQ (reference sequence). The CDR3 consists of 15 residues. The V gene lost 0 bases and the J gene lost 3 bases, with 12 bases spanning the gap. The CDR3 DNA sequence: TGTGCCAGCAGCTTAGCCGACCGTCAGGTCTACGAGCAGTACTTC. Translated: CASSLADRQVYEQYF.

This clone occurred a few times. The chain joins TRBV7-9 to TRBJ2-5, with D perhaps matching TRBD2 (6 bases). Trimming removed 4 bases at V and 5 bases at J, with 20 bases between. The CDR3 runs 16 residues. CDR1 and CDR2 from the germline V gene are SEHNR and FQNEAQ (reference sequence). CDR3 residues: CASSSYGRQGAETQYF. The CDR3 DNA is TGTGCCAGCAGCTCGTATGGGAGGCAGGGAGCGGAGACCCAGTACTTC. Full variable domain (rest looked up from reference TRBV7-9 and TRBJ2-5): DTGVSQNPRHKITKRGQNVTFRCDPISEHNRLYWYRQTLGQGPEFLTYFQNEAQLEKSRLLSDRFSAERPKGSFSTLEIQRTEQGDSAMYLCASSSYGRQGAETQYFGPGTRLLVL.

J is TRBJ1-5 and V is TRBV7-9; D might be TRBD1 (5 bases). V dropped 2 bases and J dropped 6 bases, with 11 bases sitting between them. This CDR3 has 14 amino acids. Germline lookup yields CDR1 SEHNR and CDR2 FQNEAQ (reference sequence). CDR3 nucleotides: TGTGCCAGCAGCTTAAAACAGGTCTTTCAGCCCCAGCATTTT. It codes for CASSLKQVFQPQHF.

The rearrangement links TRBV9 to TRBJ2-3, with 7 bases aligning to TRBD1. Trimming at V came to 4 bases and at J to 2 bases, leaving 10 bases not matched to a gene. This CDR3 has 16 residues. Germline CDR1 is SGDLS and CDR2 is YYNGEE. The CDR3 DNA is TGTGCCAGCAGCACGAGGGACAGTGGGGTCACAGATACGCAGTATTTT. Protein sequence: CASSTRDSGVTDTQYF.

The V call is TRBV6-5, the J call TRBJ1-2; D is ambiguous. CDR1 and CDR2 (germline): MNHEY, SVGAGI. This CDR3 has 14 residues. Trimming removed 0 bases at V and 7 bases at J, with 12 bases between. The CDR3 loop is CASSYSAAIRGYTF. The CDR3 DNA reads as TGTGCCAGCAGTTACTCTGCGGCGATCCGTGGCTACACCTTC.

The chain couples TRBV7-9 to TRBJ2-2, with TRBD2 matching over 9 bases. The CDR3 loop spans 15 amino acids. V was clipped by 4 bases and J by 8 bases; unmatched bases: 8. Per germline, CDR1 SEHNR and CDR2 FQNEAQ (reference sequence). The CDR3 DNA sequence: TGTGCCAGCAGCTCGCTGGGACTAGCAGCGGGGGAGCTGTTTTTT. Translation gives CASSSLGLAAGELFF.